Below, 23 T cell receptor beta chains from the same sample are listed, as sequenced in a study of vaccination and CD4 T cells after COVID-19. Sequenced with the Oncomine TCR Beta short-read assay was DNA taken from cultured CD4+ T cells. TCRdb fed the PCR reads into MiXCR, producing one record per CDR3 protein. The table has just under 20,000 distinct CDR3 sequences, roughly 40% seen once. Treatment here: roughly 10-day PBMC culture with coronavirus spike peptide pools or control peptides (ViraFEST assay). Antigens for these TCRs are unknown. The sample consisted of CD4+ T cells from blood, cultured in vitro, taken before SARS-CoV-2 vaccination. These receptor sequences come from a human donor who had recovered from COVID-19.

In this sample, this clonotype turned up a few times. V is TRBV19 and J is TRBJ1-1; D remains unclear. Germline V gives CDR1 LNHDA, CDR2 SQIVND (reference sequence). Trimming took off 9 bases at V and 11 bases at J, with 19 bases between the two ends. CDR3 length: 12 residues. CDR3 loop: CASQTGVLRAFF. The CDR3 nucleotides read TGTGCCAGCCAGACCGGGGTTCTGCGGGCTTTCTTT.

The chain employs TRBV19 and TRBJ2-3; the D is unclear. CDR1 LNHDA and CDR2 SQIVND come from the germline V gene (reference sequence). V was clipped by 6 bases and J by 1 base, with 11 bases between them. The CDR3 runs 14 residues. As DNA, the CDR3 is TGTGCCAGTAGGTCGCCAGCCGGCACAGATACGCAGTATTTT. Encoded protein: CASRSPAGTDTQYF.

The chain couples TRBV7-8 to TRBJ1-2; 10 bases match TRBD1. V gave up 4 bases and J gave up 2 bases; unmatched junction bases: 10. This CDR3 has 17 residues. CDR1 is SGHVS, CDR2 FQNEAQ, per germline. In DNA, the CDR3 is TGTGCCAGCAGCTCTAGGGCCGACAGGGGGCTCAACTATGGCTACACCTTC. As protein: CASSSRADRGLNYGYTF.

The chain couples TRBV7-9 to TRBJ1-2, with D unresolved. The CDR3 contains 13 residues. Trimming cost V 5 bases and J 3 bases, with 10 bases left between them. Germline V lookup: CDR1 SEHNR, CDR2 FQNEAQ (reference sequence). As DNA, the CDR3 is TGTGCCAGCAGCGCCCGTGGGGACTATGGCTACACCTTC. It codes for CASSARGDYGYTF.

The chain carries TRBV11-2 and TRBJ2-1; either TRBD1 or TRBD2 may supply D (5 bases each). The CDR3 runs 14 residues. Trimming took off 5 bases at V and 12 bases at J, with 20 bases between the two ends. Germline loops: CDR1 SGHAT, CDR2 FQNNGV. CDR3 residues: CASSLAGTPQGQFF. The CDR3 DNA reads as TGTGCCAGCAGCCTAGCCGGGACCCCCCAAGGGCAGTTCTTC.

This clonotype was recorded a few times. The V gene is TRBV7-2, the J gene TRBJ1-6; TRBD1 aligns across 9 bases. The CDR3 has 15 amino acids. CDR1 is SGHTA and CDR2 is FQGNSA in the germline V gene. Trimming at V came to 5 bases and at J to 7 bases, leaving 6 bases not matched to a gene. In DNA, the CDR3 is TGTGCCAGCAGCCGGGACAGGGCCGGAAATTCACCCCTCCACTTT. This sequence encodes CASSRDRAGNSPLHF. Filled out from reference TRBV7-2 and TRBJ1-6, the complete variable domain reads GAGVSQSPSNKVTEKGKDVELRCDPISGHTALYWYRQSLGQGLEFLIYFQGNSAPDKSGLPSDRFSAERTGGSVSTLTIQRTQQEDSAVYLCASSRDRAGNSPLHFGNGTRLTVT.

The chain is built from TRBV12-3 or TRBV12-4 and TRBJ2-2; a weak D match, TRBD1 (6 bases). Trimming pared 5 bases from V and 6 bases from J, leaving 10 bases between. The CDR3 consists of 13 residues. Here the CDR3 reads CASSQTGPGELFF. The CDR3 DNA sequence: TGTGCCAGCAGTCAAACAGGGCCCGGGGAGCTGTTTTTT.

The chain has TRBV5-1 and TRBJ1-2, with unresolved D. Trimming pared 0 bases from V and 8 bases from J, leaving 20 bases between. This CDR3 comprises 16 residues. Germline loops: CDR1 SGHRS, CDR2 YFSETQ. DNA for the CDR3: TGCGCCAGCAGCTTGGGCGTGGGCAGTATCCTTGAGGGCTACACCTTC. This gives the protein CASSLGVGSILEGYTF.

The rearrangement joins TRBV7-9 to TRBJ2-5; the D is unclear. The V gene lost 5 bases and the J gene lost 3 bases, with 16 bases spanning the gap. The CDR3 runs 15 residues. Germline V CDR1 and CDR2: SEHNR, FQNEAQ (reference sequence). The DNA for the CDR3 is TGTGCCAGCAGCCTCCGACCGGGTGGAGAAGAGACCCAGTACTTC. Its translation is CASSLRPGGEETQYF.

The chain uses TRBV2 and TRBJ1-6; 8 nucleotides match TRBD1. The trim removed 4 bases at V and 0 bases at J, leaving 2 bases unmatched. This CDR3 spans 16 amino acids. From germline, CDR1 is SNHLY and CDR2 FYNNEI. The DNA for the CDR3 is TGTGCCAGCAGTGCCAGGGGGCGCTCCTATAATTCACCCCTCCACTTT. Its protein is CASSARGRSYNSPLHF.

This clonotype was observed a few times. DNA for the CDR3: TGTGCCAGTAGTCCAGAGGGACAGCCTATTTATGGCTACACCTTC. It encodes CASSPEGQPIYGYTF. V and J are TRBV19 and TRBJ1-2; 7 bases line up with TRBD1. Germline V gene lookup returns CDR1 LNHDA and CDR2 SQIVND (reference sequence). V trimming: 5 bases; J trimming: 5 bases; junction bases outside the gene matches: 11. There are 15 residues in the CDR3.

The rearrangement uses TRBV7-2 and TRBJ2-1; D is possibly TRBD1 (6 bases). With the DNA end fitting TRBJ2-7 better, the J assignment may be wrong. Germline V gene data show CDR1 as SGHTA and CDR2 as FQGNSA. The CDR3 sequence is 12 residues long. The CDR3 region is CASSLGQYEQYF. CDR3 in DNA: TGTGCCAGCAGTCTCGGACAGTACGAGCAGTACTTC.

V and J are TRBV6-1 and TRBJ1-2; TRBD1 aligns across 7 bases. The CDR3 covers 12 residues. CDR1 MNHNS and CDR2 SASEGT come from the germline V gene. V lost 5 bases to trimming and J lost 6 bases; unmatched junction nucleotides: 3. In nucleotides, the CDR3 is TGTGCCAGCAGTACAGGGGTTAATGGCTACACCTTC. This sequence encodes CASSTGVNGYTF.

Only a few counts were recorded for this clonotype. The chain employs TRBV7-8 and TRBJ1-5; 9 bases line up with TRBD1. From germline, CDR1 is SGHVS and CDR2 FQNEAQ. With V trimmed by 5 bases and J by 3 bases, 14 bases remained unmatched. This CDR3 contains 18 residues. The CDR3 spells CASSQRSTGQGFNQPQHF. CDR3 nucleotide sequence: TGTGCCAGCAGCCAGCGGTCCACGGGACAGGGCTTCAATCAGCCCCAGCATTTT.

The chain combines TRBV6-1 with TRBJ2-5; 8 nucleotides match TRBD1. This CDR3 region has 13 residues. CDR1 and CDR2 from the germline V gene are MNHNS and SASEGT. V dropped 6 bases and J dropped 5; count of bases not matched to a gene: 5. For the CDR3, the DNA is TGTGCCAGCAGGATGACAGGGGTGGAGACCCAGTACTTC. Amino acid sequence: CASRMTGVETQYF.

There are a few counts of this clonotype. The chain couples TRBV11-2 to TRBJ1-5; no firm D call. With 0 bases removed from V and 9 bases from J, the gap between germline ends came to 15 bases. CDR1 and CDR2 from the germline V gene are SGHAT and FQNNGV. The CDR3 spans 15 residues. The CDR3 is CASSLDPAARGPQHF. The DNA for the CDR3 is TGTGCCAGCAGCTTAGATCCCGCAGCCCGAGGGCCCCAGCATTTT.

This clonotype has a handful of counts. The V and J genes are TRBV19 and TRBJ1-5; no clear D gene. Per the germline V gene, CDR1 is LNHDA and CDR2 is SQIVND (reference sequence). The CDR3 has 15 residues. V shed 2 bases and J shed 2 bases, with 10 bases lying between them. The CDR3 region has the DNA TGTGCCAGTAGTATAAGGGCGGGTGGCAATCAGCCCCAGCATTTT. This gives the protein CASSIRAGGNQPQHF.

The chain links TRBV7-2 to TRBJ2-7, with TRBD1 matching 9 bases. Per germline, CDR1 SGHTA and CDR2 FQGNSA. The V segment lost 6 bases and the J segment 4 bases; nucleotides outside the gene matches: 10. The CDR3 extends over 15 amino acids. CDR3 DNA: TGTGCCAGCAGTTACCGTCGACAGGGGGGGTACGAGCAGTACTTC. Residues: CASSYRRQGGYEQYF.

The chain couples TRBV24-1 to TRBJ2-1; 8 bases are shared with TRBD2. V lost 4 bases to trimming and J lost 5 bases; unmatched junction nucleotides: 6. The germline V gene encodes CDR1 KGHDR and CDR2 SFDVKD. The CDR3 sequence is 15 residues long. This CDR3 is CATSDSGRFNNEQFF. The CDR3 DNA follows: TGTGCCACCAGTGACAGCGGGAGATTCAACAATGAGCAGTTCTTC.

This clonotype was counted only a few times. This chain connects TRBV6-4 to TRBJ2-3; 8 bases line up with TRBD2. The germline gives CDR1 MRHNA, CDR2 SNTAGT. This CDR3 spans 16 amino acids. Trimming removed 6 bases from V and 3 bases from J; junction bases left unmatched: 11. The CDR3 DNA reads as TGTGCCAGCAGCAGATACGGAGCGGGGGCGACAGATACGCAGTATTTT. This codes for CASSRYGAGATDTQYF.

The chain couples TRBV29-1 to TRBJ1-1; D may be TRBD1 (5 bases). This CDR3 has 11 residues. CDR1 and CDR2 (germline): SQVTM, ANQGSEA. V was clipped by 4 bases and J by 6 bases, with 9 bases between them. CDR3 in amino acids: CSVGGRAEAFF. In DNA form, the CDR3 reads TGCAGCGTTGGGGGCAGGGCTGAAGCTTTCTTT.

V usage is TRBV6-5 and J usage is TRBJ1-2; the D gene is possibly TRBD1 (5 bases). The length of the CDR3 is 15 residues. Trimming took off 0 bases at V and 2 bases at J, with 10 bases between the two ends. Germline values: CDR1 MNHEY, CDR2 SVGAGI. CDR3 protein: CASSYSRGTNYGYTF. In DNA form, the CDR3 reads TGTGCCAGCAGTTACTCGCGGGGCACCAACTATGGCTACACCTTC.

V usage is TRBV20-1 and J usage is TRBJ1-1, with D tentatively TRBD1 (6 bases). The CDR3 has 15 amino acids. Germline CDR1 is DFQATT and CDR2 is SNEGSKA (reference sequence). V was shortened by 5 bases and J by 4 bases, with 20 bases between the two germline ends. CDR3 nucleotide sequence: TGCAGTGCTCGACGCGGGGGCGAGTATGGCACTGAAGCTTTCTTT. It translates to CSARRGGEYGTEAFF.